Listed below are T cell receptor beta chains from one sample, sequenced in a study of blood T cell repertoires in COVID-19. The repertoire was sequenced with immunoSEQ multiplex PCR; TCRdb's copy has only in-frame clones and lacks some. The repertoire has 320,000 or so clones, around nine tenths of them found once; the top ten carry 5%. The sample was PBMCs or T cells enriched from blood (not recorded which). Source of these receptors: a man aged 25 to 40 who had recovered from COVID-19. The CDR3 runs from the conserved cysteine through the conserved F or W. Only some rows state a clone size, as once, few, many or a class for expanded clones.

j_call v_call clone_size cdr3_aa
TRBJ2-3 TRBV11-2 - CASSLIGGLRTDTQYF
TRBJ1-6 TRBV28 - CASSFGGYSPLHF
TRBJ2-1 TRBV29-1 - CSVDLRGVYEQFF
TRBJ2-1 TRBV9 - CASSVSGTSGLDEQFF
TRBJ2-7 TRBV5-4 once CASSPRTGIRPIYEQYF
TRBJ1-2 TRBV5-1 - CASSSAEAYGYTF
TRBJ1-3 TRBV2 - CASSLETGSGNTIYF
TRBJ1-6 TRBV2 few CASSGQSSYNSPLHF
TRBJ1-6 TRBV2 once CASRPGQGNSPLHF
TRBJ2-2 TRBV30 - CAWRAQDTGELFF
TRBJ2-3 TRBV5-4 - CASSPLVGGSTDTQYF
TRBJ1-1 TRBV10-3 - CAISDPGGSPPNTEAFF
TRBJ1-5 TRBV2 - CASSEAHSNQPQHF
TRBJ2-1 TRBV28 - CASSLLLNEQFF
TRBJ2-1 TRBV28 - CASRSAVAVSYNEQFF
TRBJ1-1 TRBV19 - CASTLGRGWTEAFF
TRBJ1-6 TRBV7-3 - CASSLTVNSPLHF
TRBJ2-1 TRBV10-1 - CASSEPTSGVRNEQFF
TRBJ2-3 TRBV9 - CASSPWTTASTDTQYF
TRBJ1-1 TRBV4-1 - CASSQLELANTEAFF
TRBJ2-7 TRBV11-2 - CASSPSTYEQYF
TRBJ1-5 TRBV24-1 - CATSFPTVLYNQPQHF
TRBJ2-1 TRBV4-1 once CASSPPPGGAPNEQFF
TRBJ2-3 TRBV10-2 - CASIPTSGGTDTQYF
TRBJ2-7 TRBV6-1 few CASTERGSDYEQYF
TRBJ2-1 TRBV19 - CASSIRRGNYNEQFF
TRBJ1-6 TRBV7-9 - CASSGPGQQNSPLHF
TRBJ2-1 TRBV5-1 - CASSPAGGNEQFF
TRBJ1-6 TRBV27 - CASSLQSRTASEYNSPLHF
TRBJ2-7 TRBV11-3 - CASSVQGSYEQYF
TRBJ2-1 TRBV28 - CASTGRTPHYNEQFF
TRBJ2-4 TRBV4-1 - CASSQDRGSAKNIQYF
TRBJ1-2 TRBV7-8 few CASSMDRDYGYTF
TRBJ1-1 TRBV6-1 - CASAALQGFSEAFF
TRBJ2-1 TRBV12-3/TRBV12-4 - CASSFSGYNEQFF
TRBJ1-4 TRBV6-5 - CASRTGAGTNEKLFF
TRBJ2-3 TRBV9 - CASSPSTGGSTDTQYF
TRBJ1-3 TRBV6-1 - CASSDRQAGNTIYF
TRBJ2-3 TRBV25-1 - CASSVTGATDTQYF
TRBJ2-6 TRBV18 few CASWGQGRSGANVLTF